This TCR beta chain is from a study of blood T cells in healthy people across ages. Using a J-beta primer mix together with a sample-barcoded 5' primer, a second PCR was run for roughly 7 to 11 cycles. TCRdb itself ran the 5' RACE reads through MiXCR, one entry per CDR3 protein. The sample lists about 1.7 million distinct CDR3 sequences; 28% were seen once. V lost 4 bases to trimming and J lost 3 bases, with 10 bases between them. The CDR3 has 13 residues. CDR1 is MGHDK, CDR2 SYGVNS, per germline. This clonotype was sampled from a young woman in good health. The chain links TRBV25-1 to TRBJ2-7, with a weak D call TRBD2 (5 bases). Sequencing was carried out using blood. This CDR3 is CASSAHGLYEQYF. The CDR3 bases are TGTGCCAGCAGTGCTCACGGACTCTACGAGCAGTACTTC.